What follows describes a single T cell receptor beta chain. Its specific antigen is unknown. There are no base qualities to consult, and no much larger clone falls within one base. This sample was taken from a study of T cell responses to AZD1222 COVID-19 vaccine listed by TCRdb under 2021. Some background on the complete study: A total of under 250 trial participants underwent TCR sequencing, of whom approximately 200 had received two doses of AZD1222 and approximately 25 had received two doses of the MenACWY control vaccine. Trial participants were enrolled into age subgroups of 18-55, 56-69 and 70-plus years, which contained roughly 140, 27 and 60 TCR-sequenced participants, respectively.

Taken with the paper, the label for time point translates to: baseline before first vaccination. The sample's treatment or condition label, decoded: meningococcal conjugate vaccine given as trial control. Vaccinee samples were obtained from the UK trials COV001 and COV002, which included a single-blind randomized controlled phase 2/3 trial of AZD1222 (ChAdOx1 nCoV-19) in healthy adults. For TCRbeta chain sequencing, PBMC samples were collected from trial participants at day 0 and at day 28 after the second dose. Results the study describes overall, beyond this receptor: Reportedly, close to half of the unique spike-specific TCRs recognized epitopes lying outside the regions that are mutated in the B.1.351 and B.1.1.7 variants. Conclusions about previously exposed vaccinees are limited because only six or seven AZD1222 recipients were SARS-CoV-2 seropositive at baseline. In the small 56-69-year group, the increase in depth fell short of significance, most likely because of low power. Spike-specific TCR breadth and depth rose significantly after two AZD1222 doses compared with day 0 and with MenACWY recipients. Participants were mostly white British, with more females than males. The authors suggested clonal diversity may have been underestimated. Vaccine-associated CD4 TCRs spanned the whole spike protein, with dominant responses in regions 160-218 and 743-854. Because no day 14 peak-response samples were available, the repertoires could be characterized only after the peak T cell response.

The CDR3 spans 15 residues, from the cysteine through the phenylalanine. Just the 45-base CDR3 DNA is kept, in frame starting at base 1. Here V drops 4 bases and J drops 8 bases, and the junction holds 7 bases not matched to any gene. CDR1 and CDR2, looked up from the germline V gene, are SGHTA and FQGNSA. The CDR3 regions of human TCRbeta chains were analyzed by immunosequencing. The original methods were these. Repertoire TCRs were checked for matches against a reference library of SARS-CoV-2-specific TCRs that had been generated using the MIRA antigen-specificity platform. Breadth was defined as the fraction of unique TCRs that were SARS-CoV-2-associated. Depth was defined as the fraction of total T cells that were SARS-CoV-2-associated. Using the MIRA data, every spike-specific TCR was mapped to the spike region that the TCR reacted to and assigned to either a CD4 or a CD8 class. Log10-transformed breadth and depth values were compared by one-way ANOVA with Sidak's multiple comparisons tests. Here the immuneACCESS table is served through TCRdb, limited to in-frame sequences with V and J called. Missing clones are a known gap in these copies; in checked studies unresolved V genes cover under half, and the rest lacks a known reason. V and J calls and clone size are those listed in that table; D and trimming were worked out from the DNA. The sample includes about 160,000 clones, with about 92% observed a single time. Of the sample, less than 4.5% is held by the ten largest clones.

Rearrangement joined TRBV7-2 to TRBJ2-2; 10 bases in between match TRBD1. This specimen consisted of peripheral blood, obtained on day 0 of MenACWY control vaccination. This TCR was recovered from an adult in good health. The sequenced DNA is TGTGCCAGCAGCTGGGACAGGGGAATGCGGGGGGAGCTGTTTTTT. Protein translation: CASSWDRGMRGELFF.